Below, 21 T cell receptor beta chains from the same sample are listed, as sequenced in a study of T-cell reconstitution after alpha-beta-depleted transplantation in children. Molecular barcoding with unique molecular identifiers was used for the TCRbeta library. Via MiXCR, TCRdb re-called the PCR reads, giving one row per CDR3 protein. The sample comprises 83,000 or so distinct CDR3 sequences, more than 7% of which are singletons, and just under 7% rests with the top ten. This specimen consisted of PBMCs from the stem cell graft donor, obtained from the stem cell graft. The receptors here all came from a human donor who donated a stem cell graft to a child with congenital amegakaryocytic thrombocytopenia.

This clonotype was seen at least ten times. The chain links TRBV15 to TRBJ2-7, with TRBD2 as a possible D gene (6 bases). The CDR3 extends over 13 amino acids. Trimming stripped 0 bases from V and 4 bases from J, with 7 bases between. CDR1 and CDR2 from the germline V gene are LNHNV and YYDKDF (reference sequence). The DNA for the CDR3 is TGTGCCACCAGCAGAGATGCGGGGTACGAGCAGTACTTC. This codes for CATSRDAGYEQYF.

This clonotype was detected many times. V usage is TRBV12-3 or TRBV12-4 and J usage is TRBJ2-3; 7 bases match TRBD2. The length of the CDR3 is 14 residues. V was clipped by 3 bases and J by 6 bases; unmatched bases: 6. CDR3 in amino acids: CASSFRRLADTQYF. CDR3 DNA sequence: TGTGCCAGCAGTTTCCGGAGACTAGCTGATACGCAGTATTTT.

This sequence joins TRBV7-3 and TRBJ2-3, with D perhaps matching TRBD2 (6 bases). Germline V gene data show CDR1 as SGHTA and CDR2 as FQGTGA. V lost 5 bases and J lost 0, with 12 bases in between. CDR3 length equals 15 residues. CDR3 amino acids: CASSPGRTSTDTQYF. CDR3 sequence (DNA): TGTGCCAGCAGCCCAGGGAGGACAAGCACAGATACGCAGTATTTT.

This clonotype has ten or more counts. CDR3 loop: CASSLGARNYGYTF. CDR3 nucleotides: TGTGCCAGCAGTTTAGGGGCGCGAAACTATGGCTACACCTTC. The gene calls are TRBV12-3 or TRBV12-4 and TRBJ1-2; no definite D call. V dropped 1 base and J dropped 2 bases, with 8 bases sitting between them. The CDR3 spans 14 residues.

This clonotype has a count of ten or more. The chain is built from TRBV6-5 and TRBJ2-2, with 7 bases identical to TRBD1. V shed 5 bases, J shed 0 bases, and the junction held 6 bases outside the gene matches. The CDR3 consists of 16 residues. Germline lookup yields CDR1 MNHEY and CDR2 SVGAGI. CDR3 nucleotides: TGTGCCAGCAGTCTCCCCCAGGGGGCGAACACCGGGGAGCTGTTTTTT. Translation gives CASSLPQGANTGELFF.

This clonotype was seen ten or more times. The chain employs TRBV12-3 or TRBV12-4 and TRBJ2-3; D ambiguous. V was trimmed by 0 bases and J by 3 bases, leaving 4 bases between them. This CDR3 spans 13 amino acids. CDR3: CASSLAQTDTQYF. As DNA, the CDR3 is TGTGCCAGCAGTTTAGCCCAGACAGATACGCAGTATTTT.

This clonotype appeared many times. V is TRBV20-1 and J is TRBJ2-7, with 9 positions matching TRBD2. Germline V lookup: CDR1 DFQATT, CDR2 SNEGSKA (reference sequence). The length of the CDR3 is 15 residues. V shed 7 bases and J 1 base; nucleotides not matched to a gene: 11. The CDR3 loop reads CSEISGLAQSYEQYF. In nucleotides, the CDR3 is TGCAGTGAAATTAGTGGACTAGCGCAATCCTACGAGCAGTACTTC.

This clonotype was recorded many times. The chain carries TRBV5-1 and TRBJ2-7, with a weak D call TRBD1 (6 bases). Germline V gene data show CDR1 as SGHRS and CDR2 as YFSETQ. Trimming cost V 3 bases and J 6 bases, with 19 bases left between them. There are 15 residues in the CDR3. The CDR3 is CASSSGTPGLSEQYF. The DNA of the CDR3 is TGCGCCAGCAGCTCCGGGACACCAGGCCTCTCCGAGCAGTACTTC.

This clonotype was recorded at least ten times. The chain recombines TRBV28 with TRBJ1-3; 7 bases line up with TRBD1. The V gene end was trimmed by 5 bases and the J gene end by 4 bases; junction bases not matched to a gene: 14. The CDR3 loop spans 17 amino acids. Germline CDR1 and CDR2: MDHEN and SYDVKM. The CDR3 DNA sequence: TGTGCCAGCAGTCAAAAGCCGGGACAGAGTACCGGAAACACCATATATTTT. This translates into CASSQKPGQSTGNTIYF.

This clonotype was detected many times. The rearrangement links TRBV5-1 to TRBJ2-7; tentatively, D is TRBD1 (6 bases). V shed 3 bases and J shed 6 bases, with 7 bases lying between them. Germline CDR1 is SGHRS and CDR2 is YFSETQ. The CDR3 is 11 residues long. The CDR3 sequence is CASSSGVEQYF. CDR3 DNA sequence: TGCGCCAGCAGCTCAGGGGTCGAGCAGTACTTC.

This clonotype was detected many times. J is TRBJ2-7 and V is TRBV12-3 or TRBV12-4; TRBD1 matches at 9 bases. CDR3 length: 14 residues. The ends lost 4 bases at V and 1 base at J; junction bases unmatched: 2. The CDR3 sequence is CASSWTGESYEQYF. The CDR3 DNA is TGTGCCAGCAGTTGGACAGGGGAGTCCTACGAGCAGTACTTC.

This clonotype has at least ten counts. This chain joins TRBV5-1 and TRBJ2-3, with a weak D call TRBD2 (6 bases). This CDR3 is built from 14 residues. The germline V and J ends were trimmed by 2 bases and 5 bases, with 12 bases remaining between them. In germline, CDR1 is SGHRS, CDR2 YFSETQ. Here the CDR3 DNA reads TGCGCCAGCAGCTTTGGGGAGGTGATAGATACGCAGTATTTT. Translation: CASSFGEVIDTQYF.

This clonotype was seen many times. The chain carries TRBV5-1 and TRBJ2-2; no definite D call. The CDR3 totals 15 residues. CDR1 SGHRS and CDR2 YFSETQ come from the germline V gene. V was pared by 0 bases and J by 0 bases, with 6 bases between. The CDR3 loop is CASSLGGSNTGELFF. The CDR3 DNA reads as TGCGCCAGCAGCTTGGGGGGTTCGAACACCGGGGAGCTGTTTTTT.

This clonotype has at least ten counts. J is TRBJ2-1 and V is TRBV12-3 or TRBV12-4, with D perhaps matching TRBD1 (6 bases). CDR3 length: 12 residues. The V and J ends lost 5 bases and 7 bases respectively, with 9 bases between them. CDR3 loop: CASSRQENEQFF. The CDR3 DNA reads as TGTGCCAGCAGTCGACAGGAGAATGAGCAGTTCTTC.

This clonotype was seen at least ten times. CDR3 nucleotides: TGCGCCAGCAGCTTGGAATGGGGAGAGACCCAGTACTTC. This encodes CASSLEWGETQYF. The chain combines TRBV5-1 with TRBJ2-5; D ambiguous. This CDR3 is 13 amino acids long. Germline lookup yields CDR1 SGHRS and CDR2 YFSETQ. The V end was cut by 0 bases, the J end by 4 bases, with 7 bases between. Looking up the rest from reference TRBV5-1 and TRBJ2-5 gives the full variable domain: KAGVTQTPRYLIKTRGQQVTLSCSPISGHRSVSWYQQTPGQGLQFLFEYFSETQRNKGNFPGRFSGRQFSNSRSEMNVSTLELGDSALYLCASSLEWGETQYFGPGTRLLVL.

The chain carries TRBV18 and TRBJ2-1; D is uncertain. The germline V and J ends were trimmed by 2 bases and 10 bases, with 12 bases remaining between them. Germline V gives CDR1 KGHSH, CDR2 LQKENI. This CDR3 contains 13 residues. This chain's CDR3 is CASSPYVSNEQFF. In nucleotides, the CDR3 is TGTGCCAGCTCACCATACGTTTCCAACGAGCAGTTCTTC. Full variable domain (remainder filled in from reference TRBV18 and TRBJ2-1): NAGVMQNPRHLVRRRGQEARLRCSPMKGHSHVYWYRQLPEEGLKFMVYLQKENIIDESGMPKERFSAEFPKEGPSILRIQQVVRGDSAAYFCASSPYVSNEQFFGPGTRLTVL.

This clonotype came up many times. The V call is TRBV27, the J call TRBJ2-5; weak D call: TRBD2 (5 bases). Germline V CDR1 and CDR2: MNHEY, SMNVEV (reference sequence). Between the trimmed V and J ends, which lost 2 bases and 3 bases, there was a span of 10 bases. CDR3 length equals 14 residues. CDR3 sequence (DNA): TGTGCCAGCAGTTTAGGGCGGACTGAAGAGACCCAGTACTTC. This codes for CASSLGRTEETQYF.

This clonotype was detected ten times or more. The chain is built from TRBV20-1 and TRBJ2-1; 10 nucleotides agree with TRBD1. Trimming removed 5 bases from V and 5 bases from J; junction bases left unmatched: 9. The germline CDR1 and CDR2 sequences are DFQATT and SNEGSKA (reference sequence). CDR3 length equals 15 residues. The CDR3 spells CSALTGTGDNNEQFF. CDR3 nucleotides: TGCAGTGCTCTTACTGGGACAGGGGATAACAATGAGCAGTTCTTC.

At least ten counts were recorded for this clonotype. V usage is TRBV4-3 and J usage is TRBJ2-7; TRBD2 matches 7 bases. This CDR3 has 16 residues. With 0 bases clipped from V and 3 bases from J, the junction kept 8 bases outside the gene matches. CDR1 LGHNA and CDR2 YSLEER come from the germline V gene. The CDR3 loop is CASSQDLASGLYEQYF. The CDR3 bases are TGCGCCAGCAGCCAAGATCTCGCTAGCGGTCTCTACGAGCAGTACTTC.

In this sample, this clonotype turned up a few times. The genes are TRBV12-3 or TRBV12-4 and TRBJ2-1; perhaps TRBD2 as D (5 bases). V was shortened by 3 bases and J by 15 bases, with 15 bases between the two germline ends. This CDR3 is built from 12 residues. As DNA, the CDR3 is TGTGCCAGCAGTTTGATTGAGGCTAGCCCGTTCTTC. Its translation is CASSLIEASPFF.

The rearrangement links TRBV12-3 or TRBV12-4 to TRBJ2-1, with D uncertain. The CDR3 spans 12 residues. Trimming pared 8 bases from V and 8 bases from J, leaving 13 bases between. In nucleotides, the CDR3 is TGTGCCAGCTGCGCCATGGGCCATGAGCAGTTCTTC. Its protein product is CASCAMGHEQFF.